This entry lists 18 T cell receptor beta chains sequenced from one sample in a study of shared clonotypes between healthy human individuals. Using immunoSEQ multiplex PCR, the repertoire was profiled, and TCRdb retains in-frame clones only, with some absent. The repertoire holds approximately 740,000 clones, with about 74% as singletons. The sequencing sample was made of memory CD4+ T cells sorted from blood. Documented subset: CD45RA-negative fraction. The receptors here all came from a woman between 25 and 40 years old in good health.

V gene TRBV27 combines with J gene TRBJ2-7; D is unresolved. This CDR3 has 13 amino acids. The V gene's germline CDR1 is MNHEY and CDR2 SMNVEV (reference sequence). The ends were cut back, 4 bases at V and 6 bases at J, with 13 bases in the middle. The CDR3 DNA reads as TGTGCCAGCAGTTCGACATATTCTCGCGAGCAGTACTTC. It translates to CASSSTYSREQYF.

The genes are TRBV28 and TRBJ1-2, with unresolved D. The CDR3 consists of 14 residues. Germline CDR1 and CDR2: MDHEN and SYDVKM. V lost 1 base and J 1 base, leaving 7 bases between the germline ends. The CDR3 bases are TGTGCCAGCAGTTTATTGGCTGTTAACTATGGCTACACCTTC. This encodes CASSLLAVNYGYTF.

The chain employs TRBV16 and TRBJ2-7; D is unclear. This CDR3 comprises 15 residues. Germline values: CDR1 KGHSY, CDR2 FQNENV. The germline V and J ends were trimmed by 0 bases and 6 bases, with 15 bases remaining between them. CDR3 DNA sequence: TGTGCCAGCAGCCAATCTAGTATCCGGGCTTTCGAGCAGTACTTC. The encoded protein is CASSQSSIRAFEQYF.

The chain recombines TRBV27 with TRBJ2-1; TRBD1 aligns across 9 bases. The CDR3 covers 15 residues. The junction had 5 bases not matched to a gene; V was cut back by 6 bases and J by 2 bases. CDR1 is MNHEY and CDR2 is SMNVEV in the germline V gene (reference sequence). For the CDR3, the DNA is TGTGCCAGCAGATATACAGGGGGCCCCTACAATGAGCAGTTCTTC. As protein: CASRYTGGPYNEQFF.

The J gene is TRBJ1-2, the V gene TRBV28, with 7 bases aligning to TRBD1. The CDR3 spans 14 residues. Trimming took 2 bases from V and 8 from J; bases not matched to a gene: 8. Germline V lookup: CDR1 MDHEN, CDR2 SYDVKM. This CDR3 is CASSLIGGLKGYTF. CDR3 bases: TGTGCCAGCAGTTTAATAGGGGGCTTGAAGGGCTACACCTTC.

The chain carries TRBV5-5 and TRBJ1-1; D is unresolved. Looked up from germline, CDR1 is SGHKS and CDR2 is YYEKEE (reference sequence). The CDR3 has 14 residues. The V and J ends lost 3 bases and 5 bases respectively, with 14 bases between them. The CDR3 coding sequence is TGTGCCAGCAGCTCCCGGTCCATGGGGACTGAAGCTTTCTTT. Translation gives CASSSRSMGTEAFF.

This clone showed up many times. This chain uses TRBV7-8 with TRBJ1-2; D unresolved. Germline V gene lookup returns CDR1 SGHVS and CDR2 FQNEAQ. This CDR3 has 13 amino acids. V lost 1 base and J 4 bases, leaving 7 bases between the germline ends. The CDR3 nucleotides are TGTGCCAGCAGCTTAGACACGCGCTATGGCTACACCTTC. It encodes CASSLDTRYGYTF.

The rearrangement uses TRBV5-1 and TRBJ2-5, with D possibly matching TRBD2 (6 bases). The DNA matches TRBJ2-7 better at its end, which makes the J call doubtful. This CDR3 is built from 14 residues. Germline loops: CDR1 SGHRS, CDR2 YFSETQ. CDR3 in DNA: TGCGCCAGCAGCTTGGGGACTATACTCCCCGAGCAGTACTTC. Its translation: CASSLGTILPEQYF.

The chain recombines TRBV19 with TRBJ1-5; 7 bases are shared with TRBD1. CDR3 size: 15 residues. V was clipped by 7 bases and J by 7 bases; unmatched bases: 13. Germline V gene sequence: CDR1 LNHDA, CDR2 SQIVND (reference sequence). DNA for the CDR3: TGTGCCAGTAAAGACACAGGGGCGGGCGGACAGCCCCAGCATTTT. Protein: CASKDTGAGGQPQHF.

This chain joins TRBV18 and TRBJ2-7; 8 bases fit TRBD2. Per the germline V gene, CDR1 is KGHSH and CDR2 is LQKENI. The CDR3 length is 15 residues. V lost 5 bases and J lost 4; bases outside the gene matches: 10. CDR3 nucleotide sequence: TGTGCCAGCTCAGCAACGGGGGGGCATCGGTACGAGCAGTACTTC. The encoded protein is CASSATGGHRYEQYF.

The chain couples TRBV28 to TRBJ2-3; the D is unclear. CDR1 MDHEN and CDR2 SYDVKM come from the germline V gene. V was trimmed by 8 bases and J by 2 bases, leaving 5 bases between them. The CDR3 has 11 residues. The DNA of the CDR3 is TGTGCCAGCTCCCACACAGATACGCAGTATTTT. Its translation: CASSHTDTQYF.

The V call is TRBV7-6, the J call TRBJ2-7; D is tentatively TRBD1 or TRBD2 (5 bases each). The ends were cut back, 3 bases at V and 4 bases at J, with 10 bases in the middle. The CDR3 consists of 13 residues. Germline CDR1 and CDR2: SGHVS and FNYEAQ. CDR3 nucleotides: TGTGCCAGCAGCTTGGGACCAGGATACGAGCAGTACTTC. Translated, it gives CASSLGPGYEQYF.

This clone was detected only once. J is TRBJ1-1 and V is TRBV5-1; TRBD1 is a possible D gene (6 bases). Germline loops: CDR1 SGHRS, CDR2 YFSETQ. Trimming pared 6 bases from V and 5 bases from J, leaving 17 bases between. The CDR3 spans 14 residues. The chain's CDR3 is CASKLNWGATEAFF. The CDR3 bases are TGCGCCAGCAAGCTTAATTGGGGGGCAACTGAAGCTTTCTTT. Filled out from reference TRBV5-1 and TRBJ1-1, the complete variable domain reads KAGVTQTPRYLIKTRGQQVTLSCSPISGHRSVSWYQQTPGQGLQFLFEYFSETQRNKGNFPGRFSGRQFSNSRSEMNVSTLELGDSALYLCASKLNWGATEAFFGQGTRLTVV.

The chain is built from TRBV9 and TRBJ2-3, with D hard to call. V dropped 4 bases and J dropped 8 bases, with 11 bases sitting between them. Germline-derived CDR1 and CDR2 are SGDLS and YYNGEE. CDR3 length: 12 amino acids. The CDR3 nucleotides read TGTGCCAGCAGCCGGACCCCGGGTACGCAGTATTTT. It yields the protein CASSRTPGTQYF. The whole variable domain, remainder taken from reference TRBV9 and TRBJ2-3, is DSGVTQTPKHLITATGQRVTLRCSPRSGDLSVYWYQQSLDQGLQFLIQYYNGEERAKGNILERFSAQQFPDLHSELNLSSLELGDSALYFCASSRTPGTQYFGPGTRLTVL.

CDR3 sequence: CASSSGGSWPYEQYF. CDR3 bases: TGTGCCAGCAGTTCCGGCGGGAGCTGGCCCTACGAGCAGTACTTC. The chain uses TRBV28 and TRBJ2-7; 7 bases agree with TRBD2. CDR1 is MDHEN, CDR2 SYDVKM, per germline. J lost 2 bases, V lost 4 bases, and 8 bases had no gene match. The CDR3 is 15 residues long.

In its sample, this clone was seen a few times. The rearrangement uses TRBV11-2 and TRBJ1-5, with D maybe TRBD1 (5 bases). The CDR3 runs 13 residues. Germline-derived CDR1 and CDR2 are SGHAT and FQNNGV. V lost 0 bases to trimming and J lost 7 bases, with 7 bases between them. The CDR3, as DNA: TGTGCCAGCAGCTTAGACTGGGGCCAGCCCCAGCATTTT. It is translated as CASSLDWGQPQHF.

The chain employs TRBV14 and TRBJ1-3, with D possibly TRBD1 on 6 matching bases. The CDR3 covers 17 residues. V was clipped by 7 bases and J by 0 bases, with 19 bases between them. Germline loops: CDR1 SGHDN, CDR2 FVKESK. This chain's CDR3 is CASIGTQGWSSGNTIYF. In nucleotides, the CDR3 is TGTGCCAGCATTGGGACACAAGGGTGGAGCTCTGGAAACACCATATATTTT.

The chain uses TRBV11-2 and TRBJ2-7, with 14 bases that match TRBD2. Losses at the gene ends were 3 bases for V and 7 bases for J; bases not matched to a gene: 5. From germline, CDR1 is SGHAT and CDR2 FQNNGV. The length of the CDR3 is 15 residues. This CDR3 is CASSLSGTSGREQYF. In nucleotides, the CDR3 is TGTGCCAGCAGCTTGTCCGGGACTAGCGGGAGAGAGCAGTACTTC.